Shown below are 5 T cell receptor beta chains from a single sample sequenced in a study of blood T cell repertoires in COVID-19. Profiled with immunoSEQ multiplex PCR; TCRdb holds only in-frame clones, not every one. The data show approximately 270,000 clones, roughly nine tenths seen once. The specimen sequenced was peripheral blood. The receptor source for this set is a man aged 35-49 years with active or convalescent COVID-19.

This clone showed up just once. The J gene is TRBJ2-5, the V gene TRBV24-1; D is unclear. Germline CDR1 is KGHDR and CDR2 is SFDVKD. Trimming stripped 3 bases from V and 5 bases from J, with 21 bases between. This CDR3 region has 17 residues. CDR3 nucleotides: TGTGCCACCAGTGATCTCAACAGCAATCCTTCCATGGAGACCCAGTACTTC. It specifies CATSDLNSNPSMETQYF.

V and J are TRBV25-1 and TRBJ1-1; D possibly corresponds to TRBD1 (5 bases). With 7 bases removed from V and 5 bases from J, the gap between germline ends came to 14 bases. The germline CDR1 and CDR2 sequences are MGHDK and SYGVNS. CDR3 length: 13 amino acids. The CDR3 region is CASILAGGTEAFF. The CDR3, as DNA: TGTGCCAGCATTCTCGCGGGGGGGACTGAAGCTTTCTTT.

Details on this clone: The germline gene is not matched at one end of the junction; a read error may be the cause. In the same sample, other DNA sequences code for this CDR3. In nucleotides, the CDR3 is TGCGCCAGCAGCGTTTTGGCGGGAGGGACAGATACACAGTATTTT. Protein sequence: CASSVLAGGTDTQYF. The chain joins TRBV5-1 to TRBJ2-3; 9 bases map to TRBD2. The CDR3 spans 15 residues. Per the germline V gene, CDR1 is SGHRS and CDR2 is YFSETQ.

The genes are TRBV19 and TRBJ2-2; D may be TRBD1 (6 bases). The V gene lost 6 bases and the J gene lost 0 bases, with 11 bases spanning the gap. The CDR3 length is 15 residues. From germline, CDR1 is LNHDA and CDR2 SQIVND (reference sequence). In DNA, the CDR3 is TGTGCCAGTAGGGGACACCCCGCGAACACCGGGGAGCTGTTTTTT. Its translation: CASRGHPANTGELFF. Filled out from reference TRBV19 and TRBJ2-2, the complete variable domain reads DGGITQSPKYLFRKEGQNVTLSCEQNLNHDAMYWYRQDPGQGLRLIYYSQIVNDFQKGDIAEGYSVSREKKESFPLTVTSAQKNPTAFYLCASRGHPANTGELFFGEGSRLTVL.

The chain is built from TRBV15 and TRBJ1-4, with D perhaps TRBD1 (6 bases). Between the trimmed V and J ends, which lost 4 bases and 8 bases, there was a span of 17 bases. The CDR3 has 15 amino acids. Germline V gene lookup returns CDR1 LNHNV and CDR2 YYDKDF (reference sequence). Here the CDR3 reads CATSIADRLSEKLFF. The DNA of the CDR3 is TGTGCCACCAGCATAGCAGACAGGCTGTCGGAAAAACTGTTTTTT.